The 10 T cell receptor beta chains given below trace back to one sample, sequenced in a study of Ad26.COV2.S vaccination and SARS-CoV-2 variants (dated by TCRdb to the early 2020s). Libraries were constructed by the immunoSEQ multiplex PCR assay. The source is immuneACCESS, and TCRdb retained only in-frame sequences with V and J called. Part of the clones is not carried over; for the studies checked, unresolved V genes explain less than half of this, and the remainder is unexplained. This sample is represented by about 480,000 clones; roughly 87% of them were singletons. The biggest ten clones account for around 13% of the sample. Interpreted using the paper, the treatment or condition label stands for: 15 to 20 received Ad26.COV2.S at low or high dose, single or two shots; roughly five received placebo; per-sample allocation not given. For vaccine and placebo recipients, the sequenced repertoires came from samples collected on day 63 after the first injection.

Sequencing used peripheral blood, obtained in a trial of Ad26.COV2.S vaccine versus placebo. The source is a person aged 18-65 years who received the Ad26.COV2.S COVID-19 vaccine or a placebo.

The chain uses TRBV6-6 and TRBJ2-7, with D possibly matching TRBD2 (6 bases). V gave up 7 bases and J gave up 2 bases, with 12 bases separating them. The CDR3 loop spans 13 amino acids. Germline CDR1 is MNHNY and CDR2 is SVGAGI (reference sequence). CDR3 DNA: TGTGCCAGCAAACTCGGCGGGACCTACGAGCAGTACTTC. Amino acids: CASKLGGTYEQYF.

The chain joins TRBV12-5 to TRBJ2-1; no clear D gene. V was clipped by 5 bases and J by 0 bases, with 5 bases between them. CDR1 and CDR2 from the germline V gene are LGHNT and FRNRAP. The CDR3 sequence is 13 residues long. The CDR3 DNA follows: TGTGCTAGTGGTACCAGCTCCTACAATGAGCAGTTCTTC. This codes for CASGTSSYNEQFF. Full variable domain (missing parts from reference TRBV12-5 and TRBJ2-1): DARVTQTPRHKVTEMGQEVTMRCQPILGHNTVFWYRQTMMQGLELLAYFRNRAPLDDSGMPKDRFSAEMPDATLATLKIQPSEPRDSAVYFCASGTSSYNEQFFGPGTRLTVL.

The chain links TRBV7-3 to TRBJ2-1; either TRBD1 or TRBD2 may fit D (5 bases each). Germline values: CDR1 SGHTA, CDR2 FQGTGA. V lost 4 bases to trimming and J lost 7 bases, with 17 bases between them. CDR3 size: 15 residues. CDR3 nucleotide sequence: TGTGCCAGCAGCTCCACCGGGACCCCACGGAATGAGCAGTTCTTC. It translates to CASSSTGTPRNEQFF. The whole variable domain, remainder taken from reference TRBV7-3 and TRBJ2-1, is GAGVSQTPSNKVTEKGKYVELRCDPISGHTALYWYRQSLGQGPEFLIYFQGTGAADDSGLPNDRFFAVRPEGSVSTLKIQRTERGDSAVYLCASSSTGTPRNEQFFGPGTRLTVL.

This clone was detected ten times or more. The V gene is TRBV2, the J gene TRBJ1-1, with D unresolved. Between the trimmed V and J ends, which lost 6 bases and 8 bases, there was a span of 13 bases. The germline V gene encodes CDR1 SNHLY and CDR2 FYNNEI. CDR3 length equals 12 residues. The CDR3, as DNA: TGTGCCAGCAGGCCGGGCCTCACGGAAGCTTTCTTT. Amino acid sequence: CASRPGLTEAFF.

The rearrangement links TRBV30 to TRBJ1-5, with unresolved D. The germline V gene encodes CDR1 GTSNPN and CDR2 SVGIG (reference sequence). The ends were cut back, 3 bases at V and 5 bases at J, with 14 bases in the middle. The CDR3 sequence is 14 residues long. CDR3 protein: CAWSTDGPYQPQHF. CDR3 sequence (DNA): TGTGCCTGGAGCACAGACGGGCCTTATCAGCCCCAGCATTTT.

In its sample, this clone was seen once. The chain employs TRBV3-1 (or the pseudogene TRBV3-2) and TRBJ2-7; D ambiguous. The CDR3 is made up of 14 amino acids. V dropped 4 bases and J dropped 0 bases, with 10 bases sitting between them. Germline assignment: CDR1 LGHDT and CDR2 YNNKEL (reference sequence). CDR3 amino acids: CASSRTVTSYEQYF. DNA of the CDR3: TGTGCCAGCAGCCGTACAGTGACCTCCTACGAGCAGTACTTC.

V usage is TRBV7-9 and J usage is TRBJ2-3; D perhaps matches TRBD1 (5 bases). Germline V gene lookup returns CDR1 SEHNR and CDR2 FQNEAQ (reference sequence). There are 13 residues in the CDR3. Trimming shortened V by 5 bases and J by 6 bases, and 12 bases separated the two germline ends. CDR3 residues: CASSATVMDTQYF. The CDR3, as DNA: TGTGCCAGCAGCGCGACAGTTATGGATACGCAGTATTTT.

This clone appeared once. The chain's CDR3 is CASSPRDGYSYEQYF. CDR3 sequence (DNA): TGTGCCAGCAGCCCTAGGGACGGATACTCCTACGAGCAGTACTTC. The rearrangement links TRBV7-9 to TRBJ2-7; possibly TRBD1 or TRBD2 for D (5 bases each). The CDR3 consists of 15 residues. Germline CDR1 reads SEHNR; CDR2 reads FQNEAQ (reference sequence). The V end was cut by 5 bases, the J end by 0 bases, with 14 bases between.

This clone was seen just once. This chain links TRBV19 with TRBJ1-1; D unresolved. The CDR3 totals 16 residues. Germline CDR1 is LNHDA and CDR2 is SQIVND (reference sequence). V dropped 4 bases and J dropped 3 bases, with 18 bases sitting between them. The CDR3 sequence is CASSNGLSPPHTEAFF. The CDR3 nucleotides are TGTGCCAGTAGTAACGGACTATCCCCGCCGCACACTGAAGCTTTCTTT.

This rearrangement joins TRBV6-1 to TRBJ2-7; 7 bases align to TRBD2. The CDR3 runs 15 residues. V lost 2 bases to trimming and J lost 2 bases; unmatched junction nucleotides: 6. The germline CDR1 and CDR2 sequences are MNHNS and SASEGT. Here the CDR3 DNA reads TGTGCCAGCAGTGAATTTGTGGGAGGGACCTACGAGCAGTACTTC. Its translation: CASSEFVGGTYEQYF.